What follows describes a single T cell receptor (beta chain). What it binds is not known. These data belong to a study of identical twins. Study conclusions and caveats: Researchers caution that invariant MAIT and iNKT cells could partly confound zero-insertion analyses.

One entry per CDR3 protein, called by TCRdb with MiXCR from the 5' RACE reads. This sample has hundreds of thousands of distinct CDR3 sequences; under 8.5% occur once, and the top ten carry 1.6%. The CDR3 is made up of 16 amino acids. From germline, CDR1 is SGHRS and CDR2 YFSETQ. Trimming shortened V by 0 bases and J by 4 bases, and 16 bases separated the two germline ends. Separately, the same data were catalogued under a study of yellow fever vaccine responses in identical twins.

The V gene is TRBV5-1, the J gene TRBJ1-2; D might be TRBD1 (5 bases). This receptor was identified in a woman aged 18-29 years in good health. Source material: PBMCs. In DNA form, the CDR3 reads TGCGCCAGCAGCTTGGCTTTGGCGGGGCTCTCCTATGGCTACACCTTC. It yields the protein CASSLALAGLSYGYTF.